The 26 T cell receptor beta chains below all came from one sample that was sequenced in a study of CD8+ T cells in alopecia areata. Extracted from the samples, RNA was reverse transcribed into cDNA to serve as the sequencing template. Produced via immunoSEQ multiplex PCR; TCRdb's table is partial and in-frame only. The data contain around 34,000 clones, around 50% of them seen just once; the ten biggest clones take up 30% to 50%. Specimen: NKG2D-high CD8+ T cells sorted from blood. These receptors originate from a human donor with alopecia areata.

V and J are TRBV13 and TRBJ2-3; 10 bases align to TRBD2. Trimming cost V 5 bases and J 7 bases; bases outside gene matches: 6. Germline assignment: CDR1 PRHDT and CDR2 FYEKMQ (reference sequence). The CDR3 loop spans 14 amino acids. CDR3 sequence: CASSGTTSGYTQYF. DNA of the CDR3: TGTGCCAGCAGCGGAACGACTAGCGGGTATACGCAGTATTTT.

J is TRBJ2-1 and V is TRBV7-9, with D possibly called TRBD1 or TRBD2 (5 bases each). V was shortened by 6 bases and J by 0 bases, with 15 bases between the two germline ends. There are 16 residues in the CDR3. Germline V gene data show CDR1 as SEHNR and CDR2 as FQNEAQ (reference sequence). The DNA of the CDR3 is TGTGCCAGCAGGAGAGTTGGGGACCTCTCCTACAATGAGCAGTTCTTC. It is translated as CASRRVGDLSYNEQFF.

The chain is built from TRBV10-3 and TRBJ2-3; possibly TRBD2 for D (6 bases). Germline V gene data show CDR1 as ENHRY and CDR2 as SYGVKD. The CDR3 runs to 12 residues. V shed 11 bases and J shed 1 base, with 10 bases lying between them. CDR3 sequence reads: CAVGGGTDTQYF. The CDR3 DNA follows: TGTGCCGTGGGCGGGGGCACAGATACGCAGTATTTT.

The V call is TRBV25-1, the J call TRBJ2-1; 10 nucleotides align to TRBD2. Looked up from germline, CDR1 is MGHDK and CDR2 is SYGVNS. The junction had 4 bases not matched to a gene; V was cut back by 0 bases and J by 5 bases. The CDR3 length is 16 residues. The CDR3, as DNA: TGTGCCAGCAGTGAATACCCTAGCGGGAGAGACAATGAGCAGTTCTTC. This sequence encodes CASSEYPSGRDNEQFF. Full variable domain (remainder filled in from reference TRBV25-1 and TRBJ2-1): EADIYQTPRYLVIGTGKKITLECSQTMGHDKMYWYQQDPGMELHLIHYSYGVNSTEKGDLSSESTVSRIRTEHFPLTLESARPSHTSQYLCASSEYPSGRDNEQFFGPGTRLTVL.

The CDR3 sequence is CASSEPGLAKNIQYF. CDR3 in DNA: TGTGCCAGCAGTGAGCCAGGGTTGGCCAAAAACATTCAGTACTTC. The rearrangement uses TRBV2 and TRBJ2-4; D is possibly TRBD1 (5 bases). Germline CDR1 is SNHLY and CDR2 is FYNNEI. Trimming left V 3 bases short and J 1 base short, with 10 bases between. The CDR3 sequence is 15 residues long.

The rearrangement joins TRBV10-3 to TRBJ2-7; 7 positions agree with TRBD1. Germline-derived CDR1 and CDR2 are ENHRY and SYGVKD. This CDR3 has 12 amino acids. V dropped 9 bases and J dropped 2; count of bases not matched to a gene: 4. The CDR3 sequence is CAIRGPAYEQYF. The CDR3 DNA reads TGTGCCATTAGGGGGCCCGCCTACGAGCAGTACTTC.

A single count supports this clone. The gene calls are TRBV6-4 and TRBJ1-5, with 10 nucleotides matching TRBD1. V lost 3 bases, J lost 5 bases, and 7 bases stayed unmatched. The CDR3 loop spans 16 amino acids. Germline V gives CDR1 MRHNA, CDR2 SNTAGT. The CDR3, as DNA: TGTGCCAGCAGTGATCGCAGACAGGGGGCTTATCAGCCCCAGCATTTT. This codes for CASSDRRQGAYQPQHF.

A few counts support this clone. This sequence joins TRBV7-9 and TRBJ1-1; TRBD1 agrees at 7 bases. Per germline, CDR1 SEHNR and CDR2 FQNEAQ (reference sequence). The junction had 8 bases not matched to a gene; V was cut back by 0 bases and J by 1 base. CDR3 length: 17 amino acids. The CDR3 here is CASSLAQGQSSNTEAFF. The CDR3 DNA sequence: TGTGCCAGCAGCTTAGCCCAGGGACAGAGCTCGAACACTGAAGCTTTCTTT.

This clone has a handful of counts. This chain links TRBV4-1 with TRBJ1-2; the D is unclear. Germline CDR1 reads MGHRA; CDR2 reads YSYEKL. V was pared by 2 bases and J by 7 bases, with 14 bases between. CDR3 length: 14 amino acids. The CDR3: CASSQLLVSGGYTF. The DNA of the CDR3 is TGCGCCAGCAGCCAATTGCTCGTCTCGGGTGGCTACACCTTC.

The chain joins TRBV29-1 to TRBJ2-1, with TRBD1 matching over 9 bases. After removal of 1 base from V and 9 bases from J, the junction contained 7 bases not matched to a gene. There are 14 residues in the CDR3. Per the germline V gene, CDR1 is SQVTM and CDR2 is ANQGSEA. This CDR3 reads CSVEAQGAFGEQFF. The CDR3 DNA follows: TGCAGCGTTGAAGCACAGGGGGCGTTCGGTGAGCAGTTCTTC.

This clone appeared a single time. The chain employs TRBV5-1 and TRBJ2-6; possible D gene TRBD1, 6 bases. The germline V gene has CDR1 SGHRS and CDR2 YFSETQ. Trimming removed 0 bases from V and 4 bases from J, with 17 bases in between. This CDR3 comprises 18 residues. The CDR3, as DNA: TGCGCCAGCAGCTTGGAGACAGGCCCTCCGACCGGGGCCAACGTCCTGACTTTC. Its protein is CASSLETGPPTGANVLTF.

The V gene is TRBV7-2, the J gene TRBJ2-1; D remains ambiguous. Germline V gene data show CDR1 as SGHTA and CDR2 as FQGNSA. Deletions cut 2 bases from V and 8 bases from J, with 19 bases between. The CDR3 is made up of 16 amino acids. This chain's CDR3 is CASSLWAPRPSDEQFF. DNA of the CDR3: TGTGCCAGCAGCTTATGGGCTCCCAGGCCCTCGGATGAGCAGTTCTTC.

The chain recombines TRBV4-2 with TRBJ2-7; D call uncertain. In germline, CDR1 is LGHNA, CDR2 YNFKEQ. Trimming cost V 0 bases and J 4 bases, with 10 bases left between them. The length of the CDR3 is 14 residues. The CDR3 sequence is CASSQERNGYEQYF. The CDR3 coding sequence is TGTGCCAGCAGCCAAGAGAGAAACGGGTACGAGCAGTACTTC.

This clone was detected only a few times. The chain joins TRBV28 to TRBJ2-3; 7 bases line up with TRBD2. After removal of 10 bases from V and 0 bases from J, the junction contained 10 bases not matched to a gene. Germline assignment: CDR1 MDHEN and CDR2 SYDVKM. This CDR3 is built from 15 residues. CDR3 sequence: CATNLGLGSTDTQYF. CDR3 bases: TGTGCCACCAACTTAGGACTAGGTAGCACAGATACGCAGTATTTT.

The V gene is TRBV27, the J gene TRBJ2-3; 14 nucleotides line up with TRBD2. V gave up 4 bases and J gave up 0 bases; unmatched junction bases: 12. CDR1 MNHEY and CDR2 SMNVEV come from the germline V gene (reference sequence). CDR3 length: 20 amino acids. The CDR3: CASSSRTSGRFSSSTDTQYF. Here the CDR3 DNA reads TGTGCCAGCAGTTCGAGGACTAGCGGGAGGTTTTCGTCTAGCACAGATACGCAGTATTTT.

V is TRBV7-2 and J is TRBJ2-1; D may correspond to TRBD1 or TRBD2 (6 bases each). The germline V and J ends were trimmed by 3 bases and 0 bases, with 18 bases remaining between them. This CDR3 is built from 18 residues. Germline lookup yields CDR1 SGHTA and CDR2 FQGNSA. The CDR3 loop is CASSFNVGGLSSYNEQFF. CDR3 in DNA: TGTGCCAGCAGCTTCAACGTCGGGGGCCTGAGCTCCTACAATGAGCAGTTCTTC.

This clone occurred once. This rearrangement joins TRBV4-3 to TRBJ2-7; 9 bases agree with TRBD2. The length of the CDR3 is 17 residues. Trimming removed 0 bases from V and 3 bases from J; junction bases left unmatched: 9. Germline CDR1 is LGHNA and CDR2 is YSLEER. CDR3 DNA sequence: TGCGCCAGCAGCCAAGATCCCCCGACTAGCGGTTTCTACGAGCAGTACTTC. Amino acids: CASSQDPPTSGFYEQYF.

The CDR3 is CASSSAPGPTDTQYF. Here the CDR3 DNA reads TGTGCCAGCAGTTCAGCCCCCGGGCCGACAGATACGCAGTATTTT. The J gene is TRBJ2-3, the V gene TRBV27; no reliable D call. CDR3 length: 15 residues. CDR1 and CDR2 from the germline V gene are MNHEY and SMNVEV (reference sequence). V was cut by 4 bases and J by 3 bases, with 14 bases left in between.

This clone was seen more than once but under ten times. The J gene is TRBJ2-5, the V gene TRBV28; D perhaps matches TRBD2 (5 bases). The CDR3 is made up of 14 amino acids. Germline lookup yields CDR1 MDHEN and CDR2 SYDVKM. V lost 3 bases and J lost 9, with 17 bases in between. The CDR3 is CASSFSANTGAQYF. In nucleotides, the CDR3 is TGTGCCAGCAGTTTCTCAGCTAACACCGGGGCCCAGTACTTC.

The chain uses TRBV4-1 and TRBJ2-7, with D perhaps assigned TRBD1 or TRBD2 (6 bases each). This CDR3 has 15 amino acids. V dropped 2 bases and J dropped 5 bases, with 16 bases sitting between them. The V gene's germline CDR1 is MGHRA and CDR2 YSYEKL. The CDR3 coding sequence is TGCGCCAGCAGCCAATTGACTAGGGGGTCGGACGAGCAGTACTTC. This sequence encodes CASSQLTRGSDEQYF.

This chain uses TRBV11-2 with TRBJ1-1; the D gene is possibly TRBD1 (5 bases). The ends were cut back, 8 bases at V and 4 bases at J, with 23 bases in the middle. The CDR3 consists of 16 residues. Looked up from germline, CDR1 is SGHAT and CDR2 is FQNNGV. CDR3 in DNA: TGTGCCAGCTCCTGGGCAGGGAGGGGATTGGGCACTGAAGCTTTCTTT. Amino acid sequence: CASSWAGRGLGTEAFF.

This clone appeared a few times. CDR3 region: CSGERTSAVYNEQFF. CDR3 sequence (DNA): TGCAGCGGGGAGAGGACTAGCGCAGTATACAATGAGCAGTTCTTC. J is TRBJ2-1 and V is TRBV29-1; 9 nucleotides match TRBD2. The CDR3 spans 15 residues. The germline V gene encodes CDR1 SQVTM and CDR2 ANQGSEA. V lost 7 bases and J lost 4; bases outside the gene matches: 11.

This clone was seen a handful of times. The chain combines TRBV7-3 with TRBJ2-3; TRBD1 aligns across 9 bases. The CDR3 contains 15 residues. Germline-derived CDR1 and CDR2 are SGHTA and FQGTGA. V shed 6 bases, J shed 6 bases, and the junction held 10 bases outside the gene matches. CDR3: CASSYRGRKQDTQYF. DNA for the CDR3: TGTGCCAGCAGTTACAGGGGGCGCAAGCAGGATACGCAGTATTTT.

The chain is built from TRBV7-9 and TRBJ2-3; D uncertain. Germline values: CDR1 SEHNR, CDR2 FQNEAQ (reference sequence). V lost 0 bases and J lost 5, with 0 bases in between. CDR3 size: 11 residues. CDR3 nucleotide sequence: TGTGCCAGCAGCTTAGCAGATACGCAGTATTTT. This codes for CASSLADTQYF.

The chain recombines TRBV5-4 with TRBJ2-7, with TRBD2 matching over 9 bases. The CDR3 sequence is 12 residues long. The germline V gene encodes CDR1 SGHNT and CDR2 YYREEE (reference sequence). With 6 bases clipped from V and 6 bases from J, the junction kept 4 bases outside the gene matches. Here the CDR3 DNA reads TGTGCCAGCACCTCTAGCGGGACCGAGCAGTACTTC. It is translated as CASTSSGTEQYF.

This clone was detected only a few times. The chain joins TRBV10-3 to TRBJ2-7, with TRBD1 as a possible D gene (6 bases). Germline V CDR1 and CDR2: ENHRY, SYGVKD. The V end lost 7 bases, the J end lost 4 bases, and 20 bases lay between the germline ends. The CDR3 has 15 residues. Here the CDR3 reads CAITVRQAGSYEQYF. In DNA form, the CDR3 reads TGTGCCATCACTGTCAGACAGGCGGGTTCGTACGAGCAGTACTTC.